The entry that follows covers one T cell receptor beta chain sequence. Germline CDR1 reads LNHDA; CDR2 reads SQIVND (reference sequence). The CDR3 spans 16 residues. The V end lost 5 bases, the J end lost 1 base, and 17 bases lay between the germline ends. Authors' processing steps: Reference gene primer amplification gave estimated nucleated cell counts. Generated by immunoSEQ multiplex PCR, the TCRdb table keeps only in-frame clones and is missing some. V, J and clone size are taken as reported in that table, and D and trimming were inferred from the DNA itself. The profile shows some 180,000 clones, about 82% of them singletons. This sample is part of a study of blood T cell repertoires in COVID-19. About the study: There were acute and convalescent COVID-19 samples, and they came from the United States, Italy and Spain. Sample material is recorded as cDNA or gDNA derived from T cells, B-cell-depleted T cells, or PBMCs.

Seattle patient enrollment occurred during active infection, with longitudinal follow-up thereafter. Sequencing was carried out using peripheral blood. The source is a woman of 80 years or more with COVID-19, enrolled during active disease. The genes are TRBV19 and TRBJ1-1; tentative D call: TRBD1 (5 bases). The CDR3 nucleotides are TGTGCCAGTAGTGGGACTGTCCCTACCGGGAACACTGAAGCTTTCTTT. It encodes CASSGTVPTGNTEAFF.